These 18 T cell receptor beta chains originate from one sample sequenced in a study of T cell responses to AZD1222 COVID-19 vaccine. Profiled with immunoSEQ multiplex PCR; TCRdb holds only in-frame clones, not every one. Of some 150,000 clones in the sample, less than 90% were seen once. Here the sequenced sample was peripheral blood, taken after recovery from COVID-19. These receptors all stem from an adult who had recovered from COVID-19.

The chain carries TRBV19 and TRBJ1-1; the D gene is possibly TRBD1 (6 bases). The CDR3 length is 15 residues. V was cut by 6 bases and J by 2 bases, with 16 bases left in between. CDR1 is LNHDA, CDR2 SQIVND, per germline (reference sequence). The CDR3 protein is CASSDRGGANTEAFF. The CDR3 coding sequence is TGTGCCAGTAGCGACCGAGGGGGGGCAAACACTGAAGCTTTCTTT.

The chain recombines TRBV7-3 with TRBJ2-1, with 10 bases matching TRBD2. With 5 bases clipped from V and 2 bases from J, the junction kept 6 bases outside the gene matches. The CDR3 totals 16 residues. CDR1 and CDR2 from the germline V gene are SGHTA and FQGTGA. The CDR3 DNA sequence: TGTGCCAGCAGCGGTAGCGGGGGGATCCCCTACAATGAGCAGTTCTTC. It specifies CASSGSGGIPYNEQFF.

The CDR3 nucleotides are TGTGCCAGCAGCCACGGAGGCTCCGCAGGTCAGCCCCAGCATTTT. Amino acid sequence: CASSHGGSAGQPQHF. This rearrangement joins TRBV6-2 or TRBV6-3 to TRBJ1-5, with no clear D. Looked up from germline, CDR1 is MNHEY and CDR2 is SVGEGT. This CDR3 contains 15 residues. The germline V and J ends were trimmed by 6 bases and 6 bases, with 18 bases remaining between them.

The V gene is TRBV28, the J gene TRBJ1-2; TRBD1 aligns across 10 bases. Germline-derived CDR1 and CDR2 are MDHEN and SYDVKM. The CDR3 totals 14 residues. V shed 7 bases and J 4 bases; nucleotides not matched to a gene: 6. CDR3: CASTLGQGIYGYTF. The CDR3 bases are TGTGCCAGCACCCTGGGACAGGGGATCTATGGCTACACCTTC.

V usage is TRBV5-4 and J usage is TRBJ1-1, with 7 bases matching TRBD1. Looked up from germline, CDR1 is SGHNT and CDR2 is YYREEE (reference sequence). CDR3 size: 13 residues. V dropped 4 bases and J dropped 8; count of bases not matched to a gene: 8. The CDR3 loop reads CASSATPTGEAFF. Written as DNA, the CDR3 is TGTGCCAGCAGCGCGACGCCGACAGGGGAAGCTTTCTTT.

V gene TRBV19 combines with J gene TRBJ1-2; D remains ambiguous. Trimming took off 5 bases at V and 1 base at J, with 5 bases between the two ends. The CDR3 is 12 amino acids. CDR1 and CDR2 from the germline V gene are LNHDA and SQIVND (reference sequence). Here the CDR3 reads CASSLVNYGYTF. The CDR3 DNA is TGTGCCAGTAGTCTCGTTAACTATGGCTACACCTTC.

The genes are TRBV29-1 and TRBJ2-5, with D hard to call. Germline CDR1 and CDR2: SQVTM and ANQGSEA. The CDR3 is 14 amino acids. The V and J ends lost 0 bases and 5 bases respectively, with 13 bases between them. For the CDR3, the DNA is TGCAGCGTTGAAGATCTTCGGAGTCTGGAGACCCAGTACTTC. Protein product: CSVEDLRSLETQYF. Full variable domain (remainder filled in from reference TRBV29-1 and TRBJ2-5): SAVISQKPSRDICQRGTSLTIQCQVDSQVTMMFWYRQQPGQSLTLIATANQGSEATYESGFVIDKFPISRPNLTFSTLTVSNMSPEDSSIYLCSVEDLRSLETQYFGPGTRLLVL.

The chain uses TRBV5-1 and TRBJ2-1; 10 bases line up with TRBD2. Germline V gives CDR1 SGHRS, CDR2 YFSETQ. V was pared by 4 bases and J by 3 bases, with 13 bases of the junction left unmatched. There are 18 residues in the CDR3. CDR3 sequence (DNA): TGCGCCAGCAGCCCGATAGCGGGGGGACTCTTTCTCTACAATGAGCAGTTCTTC. This translates into CASSPIAGGLFLYNEQFF.

This clone appeared a few times. This chain uses TRBV3-1 (or the pseudogene TRBV3-2) with TRBJ2-5; a possible D gene is TRBD1 (5 bases). Trimming stripped 3 bases from V and 4 bases from J, with 12 bases between. This CDR3 is 14 amino acids long. Germline V gives CDR1 LGHDT, CDR2 YNNKEL (reference sequence). The CDR3, as DNA: TGTGCCAGCAGCCAGGGGCGAGTGATAGAGACCCAGTACTTC. Protein product: CASSQGRVIETQYF.

This clone appeared a single time. This chain joins TRBV5-1 and TRBJ2-5; perhaps TRBD1 as D (5 bases). The CDR3 is 13 amino acids. The ends were cut back, 4 bases at V and 5 bases at J, with 12 bases in the middle. Germline V CDR1 and CDR2: SGHRS, YFSETQ. The DNA of the CDR3 is TGCGCCAGCAGCCTCAGACAGTCCGAGACCCAGTACTTC. Amino acid sequence: CASSLRQSETQYF.

The rearrangement uses TRBV4-2 and TRBJ1-1, with TRBD1 identical over 11 bases. The length of the CDR3 is 17 residues. The germline V gene encodes CDR1 LGHNA and CDR2 YNFKEQ. After removal of 0 bases from V and 7 bases from J, the junction contained 10 bases not matched to a gene. The CDR3 region is CASSQDKGQGAFGEAFF. CDR3 DNA sequence: TGTGCCAGCAGCCAAGATAAAGGACAGGGGGCTTTTGGTGAAGCTTTCTTT.

The chain carries TRBV7-9 and TRBJ2-2, with D hard to call. V was pared by 7 bases and J by 7 bases, with 13 bases between. The CDR3 has 13 amino acids. Germline lookup yields CDR1 SEHNR and CDR2 FQNEAQ (reference sequence). CDR3: CASIHTSSGELFF. The CDR3 DNA reads TGTGCCAGCATCCATACGTCGAGCGGGGAGCTGTTTTTT.

This chain joins TRBV12-3 or TRBV12-4 and TRBJ1-3; no clear D gene. Trimming stripped 3 bases from V and 6 bases from J, with 9 bases between. There are 13 residues in the CDR3. The CDR3 DNA follows: TGTGCCAGCAGTTTTTTAGGTGAAAACACCATATATTTT. This translates into CASSFLGENTIYF.

In this sample, this clone turned up a few times. This sequence joins TRBV4-2 and TRBJ2-5; 14 bases match TRBD2. The junction had 6 bases not matched to a gene; V was cut back by 0 bases and J by 0 bases. CDR1 is LGHNA and CDR2 is YNFKEQ in the germline V gene. The CDR3 sequence is 19 residues long. The DNA for the CDR3 is TGTGCCAGCAGCCAAGATACGGGACTAGCGGGGGCCTACCAAGAGACCCAGTACTTC. Protein: CASSQDTGLAGAYQETQYF.

The chain carries TRBV7-3 and TRBJ1-1; D is uncertain. The CDR3 loop spans 15 amino acids. V was clipped by 1 base and J by 3 bases, with 12 bases between them. CDR1 and CDR2 from the germline V gene are SGHTA and FQGTGA. The CDR3 loop is CASSLSGSGDTEAFF. CDR3 nucleotides: TGTGCCAGCAGCTTAAGTGGGTCGGGCGACACTGAAGCTTTCTTT.

V is TRBV5-6 and J is TRBJ2-5, with 10 bases aligning to TRBD2. This CDR3 comprises 17 residues. The germline CDR1 and CDR2 sequences are SGHDT and YYEEEE. V lost 2 bases and J lost 4; bases outside the gene matches: 11. The CDR3 DNA reads TGTGCCAGCAGCTTCTTCCTAGCGGGAGTCGGTCGAGAGACCCAGTACTTC. Protein: CASSFFLAGVGRETQYF.

V gene TRBV5-6 combines with J gene TRBJ2-5, with 14 bases identical to TRBD2. J gave up 4 bases and V 0 bases, and 2 bases lay outside the gene matches. The germline gives CDR1 SGHDT, CDR2 YYEEEE. The CDR3 has 16 amino acids. CDR3 protein: CASSLVGLAGAETQYF. The CDR3 DNA reads TGTGCCAGCAGCTTGGTGGGACTAGCGGGGGCAGAGACCCAGTACTTC.

The chain joins TRBV5-6 to TRBJ2-7; D may be TRBD2 (5 bases). There are 15 residues in the CDR3. CDR1 and CDR2 (germline): SGHDT, YYEEEE. The ends were cut back, 4 bases at V and 4 bases at J, with 18 bases in the middle. The DNA of the CDR3 is TGTGCCAGCAGCGTTGATGGACTCTGGCCATACGAGCAGTACTTC. It specifies CASSVDGLWPYEQYF.